The 7 T cell receptor beta chains in this list originate from one sample, sequenced in a study of blood T cell repertoires in COVID-19. Using immunoSEQ multiplex PCR, the repertoire was profiled, and TCRdb retains in-frame clones only, with some absent. This table has over 95,000 clones, 81% appearing once. The sequenced sample consisted of peripheral blood. These receptors were collected from a man aged 50 to 60 with acute or convalescent COVID-19.

The chain links TRBV4-1 to TRBJ1-5, with 7 bases matching TRBD1. V was clipped by 3 bases and J by 4 bases; unmatched bases: 9. This CDR3 has 16 residues. Germline CDR1 is MGHRA and CDR2 is YSYEKL. The CDR3 loop is CASSQYDRAENQPQHF. The CDR3 DNA follows: TGCGCCAGCAGCCAGTACGACAGGGCGGAGAATCAGCCCCAGCATTTT.

V gene TRBV29-1 combines with J gene TRBJ1-5, with D perhaps TRBD1 (6 bases). CDR1 SQVTM and CDR2 ANQGSEA come from the germline V gene. V lost 4 bases, J lost 6 bases, and 10 bases lay in between. CDR3 length: 12 amino acids. CDR3 nucleotide sequence: TGCAGCGTTGGAGGGGGGGGTCAGCCCCAGCATTTT. Translated: CSVGGGGQPQHF.

The chain uses TRBV7-3 and TRBJ1-4; no firm D call. The CDR3 runs to 16 residues. Trimming cost V 1 base and J 2 bases, with 11 bases left between them. Germline CDR1 is SGHTA and CDR2 is FQGTGA. The CDR3 DNA is TGTGCCAGCAGCTTAAACCCCCCGGGGACTAATGAAAAACTGTTTTTT. Protein product: CASSLNPPGTNEKLFF.

CDR3 residues: CASSQGGFYTEAFF. CDR3 nucleotides: TGTGCCAGCAGCCAAGGAGGGTTCTACACTGAAGCTTTCTTT. V is TRBV3-1 (or the pseudogene TRBV3-2) and J is TRBJ1-1; D gene uncertain. Germline V gives CDR1 LGHDT, CDR2 YNNKEL (reference sequence). CDR3 length: 14 amino acids. Trimming took off 1 base at V and 3 bases at J, with 9 bases between the two ends.

The genes are TRBV29-1 and TRBJ2-1; possible D gene TRBD2, 6 bases. The CDR3 is 10 amino acids. Trimming shortened V by 4 bases and J by 12 bases, and 10 bases separated the two germline ends. Per the germline V gene, CDR1 is SQVTM and CDR2 is ANQGSEA. Here the CDR3 DNA reads TGCAGCGTTGCTCGGGGGAGGCAGTTCTTC. Amino acids: CSVARGRQFF.

J is TRBJ2-7 and V is TRBV7-8; D unresolved. Germline values: CDR1 SGHVS, CDR2 FQNEAQ. CDR3 length: 14 amino acids. V dropped 5 bases and J dropped 6 bases, with 17 bases sitting between them. The CDR3 coding sequence is TGTGCCAGCAGCCCCCAAGGCGGAGCACCCGAGCAGTACGTC. The encoded protein is CASSPQGGAPEQYV.

The chain is built from TRBV2 and TRBJ1-6; the D gene is possibly TRBD1 (5 bases). The CDR3 sequence is 14 residues long. CDR1 is SNHLY and CDR2 is FYNNEI in the germline V gene. The V end lost 1 base, the J end lost 7 bases, and 8 bases lay between the germline ends. CDR3 amino acids: CASSEGQWNSPLHF. CDR3 bases: TGTGCCAGCAGTGAAGGACAGTGGAATTCACCCCTCCACTTT.